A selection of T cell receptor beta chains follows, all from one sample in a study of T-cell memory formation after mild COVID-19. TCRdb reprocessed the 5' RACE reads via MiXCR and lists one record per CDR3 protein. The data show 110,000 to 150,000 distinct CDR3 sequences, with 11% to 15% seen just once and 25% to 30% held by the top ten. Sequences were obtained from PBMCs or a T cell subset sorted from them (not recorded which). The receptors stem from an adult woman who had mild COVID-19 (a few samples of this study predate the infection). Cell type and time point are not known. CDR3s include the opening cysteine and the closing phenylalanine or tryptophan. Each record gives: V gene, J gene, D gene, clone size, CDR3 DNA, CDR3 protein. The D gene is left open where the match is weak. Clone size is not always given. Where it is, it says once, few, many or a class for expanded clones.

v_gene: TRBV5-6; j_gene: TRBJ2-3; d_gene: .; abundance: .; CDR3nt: TGTGCCAGCAGCTTGGCCGCGTCGCTAGCGCCGGTGCGGACAGATACGCAGTATTTT; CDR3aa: CASSLAASLAPVRTDTQYF
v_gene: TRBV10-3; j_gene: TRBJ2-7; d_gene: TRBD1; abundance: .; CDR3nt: TGTGCCATCAGTGATTGGGACAGGGGGCCCGAGCAGTACTTC; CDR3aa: CAISDWDRGPEQYF
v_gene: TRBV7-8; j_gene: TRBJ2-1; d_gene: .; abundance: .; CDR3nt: TGTGCCAGCAGCGCGACAGAGTTCGACAATGAGCAGTTCTTC; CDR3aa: CASSATEFDNEQFF
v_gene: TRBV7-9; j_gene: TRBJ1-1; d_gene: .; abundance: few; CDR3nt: TGTGCCAGCAGCCCCTGGGGGGGCCCTGAAGCTTTCTTT; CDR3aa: CASSPWGGPEAFF
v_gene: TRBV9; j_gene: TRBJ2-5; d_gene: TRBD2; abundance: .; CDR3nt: TGTGCCAGCAGCGTGACTAGCGGGGCGGAGACCCAGTACTTC; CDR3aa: CASSVTSGAETQYF
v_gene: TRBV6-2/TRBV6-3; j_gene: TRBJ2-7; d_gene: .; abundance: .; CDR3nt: TGTGCCAGCCATGGGGCCGGCGGCTCCTACGAGCAGTACTTC; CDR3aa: CASHGAGGSYEQYF
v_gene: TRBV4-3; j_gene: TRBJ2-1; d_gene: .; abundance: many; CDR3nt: TGCGCCAGCAGCCAAGAGGGGTACAATGAGCAGTTCTTC; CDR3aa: CASSQEGYNEQFF
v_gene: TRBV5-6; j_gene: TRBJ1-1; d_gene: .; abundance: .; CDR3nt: TGTGCCAGCAGCTTGGATCCAGGGGTGACTGAAGCTTTCTTT; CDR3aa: CASSLDPGVTEAFF
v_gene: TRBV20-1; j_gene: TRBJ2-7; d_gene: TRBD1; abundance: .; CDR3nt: TGCAGTGCTCGACAGGGGAACTACGAGCAGTACTTC; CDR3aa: CSARQGNYEQYF
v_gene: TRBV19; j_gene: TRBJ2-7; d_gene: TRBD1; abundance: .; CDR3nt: TGTGCCAGTAGTATTGGGACAGACTCCTACGAGCAGTACTTC; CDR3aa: CASSIGTDSYEQYF
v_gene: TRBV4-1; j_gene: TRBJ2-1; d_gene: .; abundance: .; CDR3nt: TGCGCCAGCAGCCCCGGACCAAGCTCCTACAATGAGCAGTTCTTC; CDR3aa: CASSPGPSSYNEQFF
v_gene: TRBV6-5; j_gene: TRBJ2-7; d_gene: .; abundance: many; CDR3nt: TGTGCCAGCAGTTACACCGGGCAGGGTGCGTACGAGCAGTACTTC; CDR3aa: CASSYTGQGAYEQYF
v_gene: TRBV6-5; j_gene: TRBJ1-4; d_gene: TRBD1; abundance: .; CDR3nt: TGTGCCAGCAGTTACTCGGCAGGGGGTGTTGAAAAACTGTTTTTT; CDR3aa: CASSYSAGGVEKLFF
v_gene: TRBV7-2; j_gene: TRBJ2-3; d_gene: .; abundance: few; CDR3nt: TGTGCCAGCAGCTTAGGGTACGGGCCTAAGGGAGATACGCAGTATTTT; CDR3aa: CASSLGYGPKGDTQYF
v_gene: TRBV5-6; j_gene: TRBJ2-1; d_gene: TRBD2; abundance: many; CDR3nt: TGTGCCAGCAGCTTCCGCACTAGCGGGGGGCAGTTCTTC; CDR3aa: CASSFRTSGGQFF
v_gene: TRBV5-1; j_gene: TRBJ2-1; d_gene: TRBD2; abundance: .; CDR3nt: TGCGCCAGCAGCTTCTCCGGACTAGCGGGGGGGCCATACAATGAGCAGTTCTTC; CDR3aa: CASSFSGLAGGPYNEQFF
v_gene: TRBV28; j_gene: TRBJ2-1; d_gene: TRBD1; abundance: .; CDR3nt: TGTGCCAGCCCCGGGACAGGGTTTTTCGAGCAGTTCTTC; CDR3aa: CASPGTGFFEQFF
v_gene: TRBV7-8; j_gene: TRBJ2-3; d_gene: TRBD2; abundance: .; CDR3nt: TGTGCCAGCACCGTGGGGGGGAGTGGAGATACGCAGTATTTT; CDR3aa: CASTVGGSGDTQYF
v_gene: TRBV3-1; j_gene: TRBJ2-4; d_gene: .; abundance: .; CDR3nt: TGTGCCAGCAGCCAGACGACAGACAAAAACATTCAGTACTTC; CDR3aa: CASSQTTDKNIQYF
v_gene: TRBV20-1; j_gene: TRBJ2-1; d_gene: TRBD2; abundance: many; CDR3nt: TGCAGTGCTAGAGATCCGGGTATCCTAGCGGGGGGGCCCCTGTCCTACAATGAGCAGTTCTTC; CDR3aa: CSARDPGILAGGPLSYNEQFF
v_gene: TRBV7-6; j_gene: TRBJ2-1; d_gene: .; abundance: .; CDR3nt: TGTGCCAGCAGCTTAGAAAGCGGAGGCTGGCACAATGAGCAGTTCTTC; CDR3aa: CASSLESGGWHNEQFF
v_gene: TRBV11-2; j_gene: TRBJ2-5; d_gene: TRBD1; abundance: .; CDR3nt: TGTGCCAGCAGCCTCGAGGGGACAGGAGAGACCCAGTACTTC; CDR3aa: CASSLEGTGETQYF
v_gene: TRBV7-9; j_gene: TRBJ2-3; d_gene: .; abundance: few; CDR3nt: TGTGCCAGCAGCGCCTTCGCGGCAGATACGCAGTATTTT; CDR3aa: CASSAFAADTQYF
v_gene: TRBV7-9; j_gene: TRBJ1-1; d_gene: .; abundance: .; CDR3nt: TGTGCCAGCAGGGTCGACTTGACTGGGGGATCGAACACTGAAGCTTTCTTT; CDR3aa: CASRVDLTGGSNTEAFF
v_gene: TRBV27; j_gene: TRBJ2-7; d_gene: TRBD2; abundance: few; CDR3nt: TGTGCCAGCAGTTTATTAGCGGGGGGTTTTTACGAGCAGTACTTC; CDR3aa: CASSLLAGGFYEQYF
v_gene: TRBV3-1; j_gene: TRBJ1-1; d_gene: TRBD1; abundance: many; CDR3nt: TGTGCCAGCAGCCACCTATCGGACAGGGGGCCTGAAGCTTTCTTT; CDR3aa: CASSHLSDRGPEAFF
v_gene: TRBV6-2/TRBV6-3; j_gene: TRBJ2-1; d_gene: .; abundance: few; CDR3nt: TGTGCCAGCAGTCGACCGGGACTTGAGCAGTTCTTC; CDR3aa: CASSRPGLEQFF
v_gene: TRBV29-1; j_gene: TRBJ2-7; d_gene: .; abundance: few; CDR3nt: TGCAGCGTTGGCGGACAGGGAGGGTCCTACGAGCAGTACTTC; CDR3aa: CSVGGQGGSYEQYF
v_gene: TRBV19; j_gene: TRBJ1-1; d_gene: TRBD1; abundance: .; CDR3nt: TGTGCCAGTTCGACTTACAGGGGGAACACTGAAGCTTTCTTT; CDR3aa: CASSTYRGNTEAFF
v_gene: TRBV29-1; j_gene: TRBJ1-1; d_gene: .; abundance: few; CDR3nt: TGCAGCGTTGACGGCAGGGAAGCTTTCTTT; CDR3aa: CSVDGREAFF
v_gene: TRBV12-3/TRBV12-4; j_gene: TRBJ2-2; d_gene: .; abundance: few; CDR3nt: TGTGCCAGCAGTCCGGGGGACTCAAACACCGGGGAGCTGTTTTTT; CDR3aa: CASSPGDSNTGELFF
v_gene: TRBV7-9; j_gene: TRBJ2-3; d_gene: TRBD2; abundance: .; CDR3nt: TGTGCCAGCAGCCCCTATTCGACTAGCGGGGAGGATACGCAGTATTTT; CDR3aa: CASSPYSTSGEDTQYF
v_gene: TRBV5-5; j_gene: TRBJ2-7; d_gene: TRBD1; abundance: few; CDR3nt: TGTGCCAGCAGCTTGGCTACAGGGGCCTACGAGCAGTACTTC; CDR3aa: CASSLATGAYEQYF
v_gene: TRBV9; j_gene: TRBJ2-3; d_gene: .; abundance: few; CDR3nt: TGTGCCAGCAGCGTAGCCGCAGATACGCAGTATTTT; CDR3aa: CASSVAADTQYF
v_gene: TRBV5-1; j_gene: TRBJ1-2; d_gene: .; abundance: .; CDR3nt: TGCGCCAGCAGCTTTGGGGACTACTATGGCTACACCTTC; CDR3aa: CASSFGDYYGYTF
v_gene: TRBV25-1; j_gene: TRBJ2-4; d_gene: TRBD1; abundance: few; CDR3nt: TGTGCCAGCAGTGTCGGACAGGGGAGCTCCAAAAACATTCAGTACTTC; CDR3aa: CASSVGQGSSKNIQYF
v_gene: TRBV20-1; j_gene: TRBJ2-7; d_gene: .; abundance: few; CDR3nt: TGCAGTGCTAGAGAGTACAGGATGACCTACGAGCAGTACTTC; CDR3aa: CSAREYRMTYEQYF
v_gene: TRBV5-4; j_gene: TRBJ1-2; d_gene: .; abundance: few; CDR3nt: TGTGCCAGCAGCTGGGCGACAGAGAACTATGGCTACACCTTC; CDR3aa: CASSWATENYGYTF
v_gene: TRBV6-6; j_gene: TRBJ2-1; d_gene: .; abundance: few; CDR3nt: TGTGCCAGCAGTTACCCGGGTAATGAGCAGTTCTTC; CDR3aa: CASSYPGNEQFF
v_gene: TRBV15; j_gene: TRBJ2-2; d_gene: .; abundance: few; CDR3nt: .; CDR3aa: CATSRDQASPNTGELFFF
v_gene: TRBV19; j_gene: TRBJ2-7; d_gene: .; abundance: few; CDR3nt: TGTGCCAGTAGTAATTTTCTCTACGAGCAGTACTTC; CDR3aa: CASSNFLYEQYF
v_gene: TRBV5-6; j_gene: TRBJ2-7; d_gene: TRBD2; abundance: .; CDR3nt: TGTGCCAGCAGCTTGGTACTAGCGGGACGGGGAGAGCAGTACTTC; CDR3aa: CASSLVLAGRGEQYF
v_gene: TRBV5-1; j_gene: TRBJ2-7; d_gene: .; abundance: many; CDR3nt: TGCGCCAGCAGCTTGGCCCCGGGCCGGGGCGTCTACGAGCAGTACTTC; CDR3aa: CASSLAPGRGVYEQYF
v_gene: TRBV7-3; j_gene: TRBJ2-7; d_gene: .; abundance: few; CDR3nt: TGTGCCAGAAAGGGGCGGGATGGCTACGAGCAGTACTTC; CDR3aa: CARKGRDGYEQYF
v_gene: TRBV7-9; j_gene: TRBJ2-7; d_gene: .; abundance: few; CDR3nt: TGTGCCAGCAGCCGTTCCGGGAACTCATACGAGCAGTACTTC; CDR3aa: CASSRSGNSYEQYF
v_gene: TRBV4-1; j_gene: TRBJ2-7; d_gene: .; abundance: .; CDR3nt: TGCGCCAGTGGGCGGGGACAAGGCTACGAGCAGTACTTC; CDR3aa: CASGRGQGYEQYF
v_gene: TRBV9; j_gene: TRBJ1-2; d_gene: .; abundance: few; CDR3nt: TGTGCCAGCAGCGCCTACAGGTTGCTAGACTATGGCTACACCTTC; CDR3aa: CASSAYRLLDYGYTF
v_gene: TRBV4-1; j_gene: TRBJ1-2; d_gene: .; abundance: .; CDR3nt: TGCGCCAGCAGCCAAGATGACTGGGGCTATGGCTACACCTTC; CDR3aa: CASSQDDWGYGYTF
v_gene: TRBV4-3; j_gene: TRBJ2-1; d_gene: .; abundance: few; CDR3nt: TGCGCCAGCAGCCAAGACTTTCGACCCTTCTCCTACAATGAGCAGTTCTTC; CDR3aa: CASSQDFRPFSYNEQFF
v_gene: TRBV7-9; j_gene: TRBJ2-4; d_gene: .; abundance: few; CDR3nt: TGTGCCAGCAGCTCAGCGGCCAAAAACATTCAGTACTTC; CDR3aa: CASSSAAKNIQYF
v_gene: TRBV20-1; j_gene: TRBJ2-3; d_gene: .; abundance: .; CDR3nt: TGCAGTGCTAGGGGCGCTAGGTCTACGCAGTATTTT; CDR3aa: CSARGARSTQYF
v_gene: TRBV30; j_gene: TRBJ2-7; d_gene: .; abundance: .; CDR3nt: TGTGCCTGGGGCGACCTTCAGTACTACGAGCAGTACTTC; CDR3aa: CAWGDLQYYEQYF
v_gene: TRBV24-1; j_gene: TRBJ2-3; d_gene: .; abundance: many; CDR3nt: TGTGCCACCAGTCTTCCGGGGCTCACAGATACGCAGTATTTT; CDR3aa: CATSLPGLTDTQYF
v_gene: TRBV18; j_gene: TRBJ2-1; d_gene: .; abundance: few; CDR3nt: TGTGCCAGCTCACCTACGAGGAATGGGGCCTACAATGAGCAGTTCTTC; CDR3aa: CASSPTRNGAYNEQFF
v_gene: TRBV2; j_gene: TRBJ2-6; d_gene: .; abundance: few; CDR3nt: TGTGCCAGCACCTTAAGCACCGGGTCCGGGGCCAACGTCCTGACTTTC; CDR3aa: CASTLSTGSGANVLTF
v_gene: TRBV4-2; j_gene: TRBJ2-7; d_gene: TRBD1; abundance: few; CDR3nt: TGTGCCAGCAGCTTCCGGGACAGGGGTCCCTACGAGCAGTACTTC; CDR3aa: CASSFRDRGPYEQYF
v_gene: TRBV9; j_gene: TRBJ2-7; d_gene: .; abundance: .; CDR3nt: TGTGCCAGCAGCGTAGAGGCTAGCGCGTACTACGAGCAGTACTTC; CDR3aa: CASSVEASAYYEQYF
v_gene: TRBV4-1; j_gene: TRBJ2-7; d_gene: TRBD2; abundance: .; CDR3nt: TGCGCCAGCAGCCATTCGGGACTAGCGGGGGCCTACGAGCAGTACTTC; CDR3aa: CASSHSGLAGAYEQYF
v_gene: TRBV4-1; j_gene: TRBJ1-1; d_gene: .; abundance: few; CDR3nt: TGCGCCAGCAGCCAAGATCCCGGGGGCTCGACTGAAGCTTTCTTT; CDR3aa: CASSQDPGGSTEAFF